A single TCR beta chain is shown here with its context. Trimming removed 0 bases from V and 7 bases from J, with 6 bases in between. Germline CDR1 and CDR2: SGHDN and FVKESK. The CDR3 runs to 13 residues. This sample is part of a study of patients and donors after allogeneic stem cell transplantation. Each CDR3 protein gets one entry after TCRdb re-called the RT-PCR reads with MiXCR. The repertoire consists of 150,000 to 200,000 distinct CDR3 sequences, with more than 35% occurring once and the leading ten covering 33%. Material: blood, either unsorted or a sorted T cell fraction (not recorded which). This chain connects TRBV14 to TRBJ2-2; no firm D call. This clonotype originated in a human donor who was either an allogeneic HSCT recipient or a stem cell or donor lymphocyte infusion donor (not recorded which). It is not recorded whose cells these are; they may come from a transplant donor. The CDR3 loop reads CASSQDIGGELFF. The CDR3 DNA is TGTGCCAGCAGCCAAGATATAGGCGGGGAGCTGTTTTTT.